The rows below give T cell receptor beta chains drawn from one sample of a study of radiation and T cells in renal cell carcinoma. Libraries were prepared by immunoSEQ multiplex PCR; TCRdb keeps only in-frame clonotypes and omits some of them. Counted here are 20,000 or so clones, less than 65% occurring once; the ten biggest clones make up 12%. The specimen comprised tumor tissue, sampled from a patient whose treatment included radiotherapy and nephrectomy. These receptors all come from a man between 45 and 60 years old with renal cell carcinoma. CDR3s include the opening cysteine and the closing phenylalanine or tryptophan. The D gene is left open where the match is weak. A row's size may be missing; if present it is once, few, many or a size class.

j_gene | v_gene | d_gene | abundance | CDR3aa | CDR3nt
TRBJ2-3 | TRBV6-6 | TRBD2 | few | CASRYSGRIADTQYF | TGTGCCAGCAGGTATAGCGGGAGGATTGCAGATACGCAGTATTTT
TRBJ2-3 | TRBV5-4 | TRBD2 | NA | CASRQGLGSTDTQYF | TGTGCCAGCAGACAAGGACTAGGAAGCACAGATACGCAGTATTTT
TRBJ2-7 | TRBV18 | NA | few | CASSPPILGPYEQYF | TGTGCCAGCTCACCACCGATTCTAGGGCCCTACGAGCAGTACTTC
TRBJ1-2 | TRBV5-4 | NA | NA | CASSLAQDDYGYTF | TGTGCCAGCAGCTTGGCTCAGGATGACTATGGCTACACCTTC
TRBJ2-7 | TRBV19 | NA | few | CASSIFGEQYF | TGTGCCAGTAGTATCTTCGGGGAGCAGTACTTC
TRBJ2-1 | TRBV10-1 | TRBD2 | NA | CASSDLAGVGNEQFF | TGCGCCAGCAGTGATCTAGCGGGAGTCGGCAATGAGCAGTTCTTC
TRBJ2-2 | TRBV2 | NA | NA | CASSPQGTTGELFF | TGTGCCAGCAGTCCTCAGGGGACCACCGGGGAGCTGTTTTTT
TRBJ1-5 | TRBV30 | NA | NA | CAWSTESQPQHF | TGTGCCTGGAGTACAGAAAGCCAGCCCCAGCATTTT
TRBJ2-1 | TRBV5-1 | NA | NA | CASTPDSTTRNYNEQFF | TGCGCCAGTACACCCGATAGCACCACTAGAAACTACAATGAGCAGTTCTTC
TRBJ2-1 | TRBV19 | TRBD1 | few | CASSIMGQGVDEQFF | TGTGCCAGTAGTATAATGGGACAGGGGGTCGACGAGCAGTTCTTC
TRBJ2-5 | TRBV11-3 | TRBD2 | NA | CASSLGLAGGPKETQYF | TGTGCCAGCAGCTTAGGCCTAGCGGGAGGGCCAAAGGAGACCCAGTACTTC
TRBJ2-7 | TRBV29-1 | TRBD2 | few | CSVASGSFYEQYF | TGCAGCGTTGCTAGCGGGAGCTTTTACGAGCAGTACTTC
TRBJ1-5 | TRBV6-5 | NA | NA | CASSYSSVRAQHF | TGTGCCAGCAGTTACTCGAGCGTCCGGGCCCAGCATTTT
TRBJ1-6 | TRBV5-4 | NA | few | CASSRGINSPLHF | TGTGCCAGCAGCCGGGGGATTAATTCACCCCTCCACTTT
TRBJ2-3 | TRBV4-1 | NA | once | CASSQDGQRRSTDTQYF | TGCGCCAGCAGCCAAGACGGCCAGCGGAGAAGCACAGATACGCAGTATTTT
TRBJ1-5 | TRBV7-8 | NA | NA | CASSLVGSQPQHF | TGTGCCAGCAGCTTAGTAGGGTCGCAGCCCCAGCATTTT
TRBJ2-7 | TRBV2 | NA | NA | CASTNGHLGYEQYF | TGTGCCAGCACCAATGGGCATTTGGGATACGAGCAGTACTTC
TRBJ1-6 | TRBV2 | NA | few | CASSEQVGSPLHF | TGTGCCAGCAGTGAACAGGTCGGATCACCCCTCCACTTT
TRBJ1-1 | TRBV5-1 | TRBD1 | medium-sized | CASSPNRGANTEAFF | TGCGCCAGCAGCCCTAACAGGGGCGCGAACACTGAAGCTTTCTTT
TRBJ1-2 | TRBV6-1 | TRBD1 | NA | CASSEDRGRFYGYTF | TGTGCCAGCAGTGAAGACAGGGGGCGATTCTATGGCTACACCTTC
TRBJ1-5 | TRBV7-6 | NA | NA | CASSSRPWGNQPQHF | TGTGCCAGCAGCTCGAGGCCGTGGGGTAATCAGCCCCAGCATTTT
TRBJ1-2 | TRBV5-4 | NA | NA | CASSLEARGFDGYTF | TGTGCCAGCAGCTTGGAGGCCAGGGGTTTTGATGGCTACACCTTC
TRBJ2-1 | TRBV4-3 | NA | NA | CASSRAGGLNEQFF | TGCGCCAGCAGCCGGGCCGGGGGGCTTAATGAGCAGTTCTTC
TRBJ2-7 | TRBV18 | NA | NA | CASSPPLAYEQYF | TGTGCCAGCTCACCACCGCTAGCGTACGAGCAGTACTTC
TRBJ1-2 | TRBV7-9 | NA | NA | CASSWRGNGYTF | TGTGCCAGCAGCTGGAGGGGAAACGGCTACACCTTC
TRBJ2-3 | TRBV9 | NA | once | CASSVEMWDTQYF | TGTGCCAGCAGCGTAGAGATGTGGGATACGCAGTATTTT
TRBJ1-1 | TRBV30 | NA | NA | CAWSVLGRSAFF | TGTGCCTGGAGTGTCCTGGGAAGATCGGCTTTCTTT
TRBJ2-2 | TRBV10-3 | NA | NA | CAVGGSRGNTGELFF | TGTGCCGTCGGAGGGAGCAGGGGTAACACCGGGGAGCTGTTTTTT
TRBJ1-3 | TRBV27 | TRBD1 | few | CASSTGTDGNTIYF | TGTGCCAGCAGTACCGGGACAGATGGAAACACCATATATTTT
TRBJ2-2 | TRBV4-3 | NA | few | CASSQGVRHTGELFF | TGCGCCAGCAGCCAAGGTGTAAGACACACCGGGGAGCTGTTTTTT
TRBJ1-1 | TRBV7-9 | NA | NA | CASSLHPDTEAFF | TGTGCCAGCAGCTTACATCCGGACACTGAAGCTTTCTTT